This is a list of T cell receptor beta chains from one sample in a study. TCRdb processed the RT-PCR reads anew with MiXCR; each CDR3 protein has one entry. The profile shows more than 600,000 distinct CDR3 sequences, approximately 14% of them singletons. The specimen was memory CD4+ T cells from blood. The receptors shown here come from a female donor in good health, serving as a healthy control. Both conserved end residues are part of each CDR3. The order of the fields is J gene, V gene, clone size, D gene, CDR3 protein, CDR3 DNA. The D gene is left open where the match is weak. Expanded clones get a size class; other rows say once, few or many, or leave the size out.

j_call: TRBJ1-1; v_call: TRBV29-1; clone_size: many; d_call: .; cdr3_aa: CSALPMNTEAFF; cdr3_nt: TGCAGCGCCTTACCTATGAACACTGAAGCTTTCTTT
j_call: TRBJ2-1; v_call: TRBV20-1; clone_size: few; d_call: .; cdr3_aa: CSAGSLEGFTLNEQFF; cdr3_nt: TGCAGTGCTGGCTCACTTGAAGGATTTACTCTCAATGAGCAGTTCTTC
j_call: TRBJ2-7; v_call: TRBV5-1; clone_size: many; d_call: .; cdr3_aa: CASNSFSEQYF; cdr3_nt: TGCGCCAGCAACTCCTTTAGCGAGCAGTACTTC
j_call: TRBJ2-1; v_call: TRBV4-3; clone_size: .; d_call: TRBD1; cdr3_aa: CDSSQVPGTGREQFF; cdr3_nt: TGCGACAGCAGCCAAGTGCCCGGGACAGGTAGAGAGCAGTTCTTC
j_call: TRBJ2-3; v_call: TRBV20-1; clone_size: .; d_call: TRBD2; cdr3_aa: CSSLVAGHLDTQYF; cdr3_nt: TGCAGTTCGCTCGTAGCGGGACATCTAGATACGCAGTATTTT
j_call: TRBJ2-1; v_call: TRBV28; clone_size: .; d_call: TRBD1; cdr3_aa: CATRQGGTYNEQFF; cdr3_nt: TGTGCCACCAGACAGGGCGGCACCTACAATGAGCAGTTCTTC
j_call: TRBJ1-6; v_call: TRBV28; clone_size: .; d_call: TRBD1; cdr3_aa: CASSLTPGQGNGSPLHF; cdr3_nt: TGTGCCAGCAGCCTCACCCCGGGACAGGGAAACGGTTCACCCCTCCACTTT
j_call: TRBJ2-5; v_call: TRBV9; clone_size: once; d_call: .; cdr3_aa: CATNRWGQGGENQYF; cdr3_nt: TGTGCCACCAATCGGTGGGGGCAGGGTGGAGAGAACCAGTACTTC
j_call: TRBJ2-1; v_call: TRBV27; clone_size: many; d_call: TRBD2; cdr3_aa: CASSLLASGAIEQFF; cdr3_nt: TGTGCCAGCAGTTTACTGGCTAGCGGGGCTATTGAGCAGTTCTTC
j_call: TRBJ2-3; v_call: TRBV20-1; clone_size: few; d_call: TRBD2; cdr3_aa: CSATSGGDPDTQYF; cdr3_nt: TGCAGTGCTACAAGCGGGGGGGACCCAGATACGCAGTATTTT
j_call: TRBJ1-2; v_call: TRBV10-3; clone_size: many; d_call: .; cdr3_aa: CAISGYRGGSGYTF; cdr3_nt: TGTGCCATCAGTGGATATAGGGGCGGGAGTGGCTACACCTTC
j_call: TRBJ2-5; v_call: TRBV29-1; clone_size: many; d_call: .; cdr3_aa: CSVSTGLETQYF; cdr3_nt: TGCAGCGTCTCGACAGGCTTGGAGACCCAGTACTTC
j_call: TRBJ2-1; v_call: TRBV11-2; clone_size: .; d_call: .; cdr3_aa: CASSSTPGRGMSYNEQFF; cdr3_nt: TGTGCCAGCAGCTCGACCCCAGGTCGGGGGATGTCCTACAATGAGCAGTTCTTC
j_call: TRBJ2-3; v_call: TRBV20-1; clone_size: many; d_call: .; cdr3_aa: CSAAVGTDTQYF; cdr3_nt: TGCAGTGCTGCAGTGGGCACAGATACGCAGTATTTT
j_call: TRBJ2-4; v_call: TRBV28; clone_size: few; d_call: TRBD1; cdr3_aa: CASRKTGVAKNIQYF; cdr3_nt: TGTGCCAGCAGAAAGACAGGGGTAGCCAAAAACATTCAGTACTTC